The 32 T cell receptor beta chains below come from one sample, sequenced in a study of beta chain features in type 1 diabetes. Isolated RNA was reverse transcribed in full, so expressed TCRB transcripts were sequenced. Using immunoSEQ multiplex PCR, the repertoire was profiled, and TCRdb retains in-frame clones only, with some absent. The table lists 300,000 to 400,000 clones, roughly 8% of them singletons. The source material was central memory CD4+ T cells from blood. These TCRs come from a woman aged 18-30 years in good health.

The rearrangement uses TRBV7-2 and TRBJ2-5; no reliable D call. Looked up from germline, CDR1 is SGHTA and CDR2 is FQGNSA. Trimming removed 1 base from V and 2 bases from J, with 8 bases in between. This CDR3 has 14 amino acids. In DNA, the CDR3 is TGTGCCAGCAGCTTAGATACGGCTCAAGAGACCCAGTACTTC. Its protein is CASSLDTAQETQYF.

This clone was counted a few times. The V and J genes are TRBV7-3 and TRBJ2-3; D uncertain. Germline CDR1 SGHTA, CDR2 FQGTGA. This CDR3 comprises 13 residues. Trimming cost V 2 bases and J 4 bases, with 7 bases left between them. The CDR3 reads CASSLSPPDTQYF. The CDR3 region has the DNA TGTGCCAGCAGCTTATCGCCCCCAGATACGCAGTATTTT.

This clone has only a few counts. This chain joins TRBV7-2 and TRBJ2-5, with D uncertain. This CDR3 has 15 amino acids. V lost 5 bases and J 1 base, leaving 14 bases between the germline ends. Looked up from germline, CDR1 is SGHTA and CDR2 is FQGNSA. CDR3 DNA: TGTGCCAGCAGCCCCCTGAACGGCTTCCAAGAGACCCAGTACTTC. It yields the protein CASSPLNGFQETQYF.

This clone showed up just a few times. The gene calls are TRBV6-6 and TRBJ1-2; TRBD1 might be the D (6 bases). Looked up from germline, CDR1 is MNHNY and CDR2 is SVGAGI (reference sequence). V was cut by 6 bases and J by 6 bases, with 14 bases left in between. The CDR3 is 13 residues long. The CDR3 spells CASRQQGMDGYTF. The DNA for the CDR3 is TGTGCCAGCAGGCAACAGGGTATGGATGGCTACACCTTC.

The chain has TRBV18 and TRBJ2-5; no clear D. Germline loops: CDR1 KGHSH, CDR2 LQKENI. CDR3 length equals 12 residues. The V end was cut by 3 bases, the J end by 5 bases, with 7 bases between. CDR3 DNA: TGTGCCAGCTCACCTTACACGGAGACCCAGTACTTC. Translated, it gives CASSPYTETQYF. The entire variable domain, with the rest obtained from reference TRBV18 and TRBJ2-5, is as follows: NAGVMQNPRHLVRRRGQEARLRCSPMKGHSHVYWYRQLPEEGLKFMVYLQKENIIDESGMPKERFSAEFPKEGPSILRIQQVVRGDSAAYFCASSPYTETQYFGPGTRLLVL.

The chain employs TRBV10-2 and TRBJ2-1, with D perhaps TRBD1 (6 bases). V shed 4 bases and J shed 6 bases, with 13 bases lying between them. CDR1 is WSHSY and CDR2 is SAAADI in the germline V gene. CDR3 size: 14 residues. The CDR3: CASSGGGLLNEQFF. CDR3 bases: TGCGCCAGCAGTGGAGGGGGTCTCCTCAATGAGCAGTTCTTC.

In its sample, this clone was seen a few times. CDR3: CASSPPGPTYEQYF. The DNA for the CDR3 is TGTGCCAGCAGCCCTCCGGGACCAACTTACGAGCAGTACTTC. The chain carries TRBV11-2 and TRBJ2-7; the D call may be TRBD1 or TRBD2 (5 bases each). Germline CDR1 reads SGHAT; CDR2 reads FQNNGV. The CDR3 has 14 residues. V lost 5 bases and J 4 bases, leaving 15 bases between the germline ends.

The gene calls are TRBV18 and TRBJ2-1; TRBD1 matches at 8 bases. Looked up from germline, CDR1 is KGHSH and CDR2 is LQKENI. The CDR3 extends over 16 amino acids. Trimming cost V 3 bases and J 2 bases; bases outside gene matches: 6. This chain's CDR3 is CASSPQGTGTYNEQFF. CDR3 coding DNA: TGTGCCAGCTCACCCCAAGGGACAGGAACCTACAATGAGCAGTTCTTC.

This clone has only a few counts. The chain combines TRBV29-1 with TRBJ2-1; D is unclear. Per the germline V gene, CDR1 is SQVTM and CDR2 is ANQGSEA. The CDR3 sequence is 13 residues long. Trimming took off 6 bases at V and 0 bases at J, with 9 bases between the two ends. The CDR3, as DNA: TGCAGCGTAGAGCAGAGCTCCTACAATGAGCAGTTCTTC. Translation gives CSVEQSSYNEQFF.

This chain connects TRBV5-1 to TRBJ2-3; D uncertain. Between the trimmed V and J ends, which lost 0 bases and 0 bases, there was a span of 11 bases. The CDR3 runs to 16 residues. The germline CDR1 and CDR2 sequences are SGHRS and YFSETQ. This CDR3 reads CASSLDRRRSTDTQYF. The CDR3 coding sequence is TGCGCCAGCAGCTTGGATCGGCGGCGAAGCACAGATACGCAGTATTTT.

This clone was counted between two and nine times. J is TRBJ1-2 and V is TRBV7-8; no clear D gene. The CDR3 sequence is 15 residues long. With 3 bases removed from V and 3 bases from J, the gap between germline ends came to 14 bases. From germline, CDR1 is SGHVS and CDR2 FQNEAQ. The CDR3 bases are TGTGCCAGCAGCTTCAGCCCGGGGTGGGACTATGGCTACACCTTC. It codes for CASSFSPGWDYGYTF.

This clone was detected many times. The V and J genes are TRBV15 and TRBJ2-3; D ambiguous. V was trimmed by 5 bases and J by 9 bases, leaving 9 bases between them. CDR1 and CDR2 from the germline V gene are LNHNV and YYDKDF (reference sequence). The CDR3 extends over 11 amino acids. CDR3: CATSVSETQYF. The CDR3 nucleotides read TGTGCCACCAGCGTCAGTGAAACGCAGTATTTT.

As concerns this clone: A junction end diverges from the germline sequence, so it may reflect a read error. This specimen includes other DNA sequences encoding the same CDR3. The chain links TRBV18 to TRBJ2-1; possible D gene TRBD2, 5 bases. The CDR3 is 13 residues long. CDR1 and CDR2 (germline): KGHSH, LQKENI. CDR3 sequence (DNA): TGTGCCAGCTCACCGGGAGTCCACAATGAGCAATTCTTC. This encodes CASSPGVHNEQFF. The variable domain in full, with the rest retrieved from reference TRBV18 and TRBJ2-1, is NAGVMQNPRHLVRRRGQEARLRCSPMKGHSHVYWYRQLPEEGLKFMVYLQKENIIDESGMPKERFSAEFPKEGPSILRIQQVVRGDSAAYFCASSPGVHNEQFFGPGTRLTVL.

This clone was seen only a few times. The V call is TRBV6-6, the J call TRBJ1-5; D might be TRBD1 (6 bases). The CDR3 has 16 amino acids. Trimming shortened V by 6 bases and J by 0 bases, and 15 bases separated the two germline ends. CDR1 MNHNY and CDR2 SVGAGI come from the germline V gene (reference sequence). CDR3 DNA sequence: TGTGCCAGCAGGGGATTAAGGGGGAATAGCAATCAGCCCCAGCATTTT. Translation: CASRGLRGNSNQPQHF.

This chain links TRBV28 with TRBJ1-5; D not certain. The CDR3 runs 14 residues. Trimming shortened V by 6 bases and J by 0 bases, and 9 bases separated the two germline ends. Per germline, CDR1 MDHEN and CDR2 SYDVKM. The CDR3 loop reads CASRPLSSNQPQHF. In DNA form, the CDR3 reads TGTGCCAGCAGACCACTCAGTAGCAATCAGCCCCAGCATTTT.

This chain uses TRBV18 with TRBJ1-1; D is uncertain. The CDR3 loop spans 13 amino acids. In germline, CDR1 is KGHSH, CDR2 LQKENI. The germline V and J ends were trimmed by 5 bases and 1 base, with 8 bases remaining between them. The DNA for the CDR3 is TGTGCCAGCTCAGGTGGGAGGAACACTGAAGCTTTCTTT. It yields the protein CASSGGRNTEAFF.

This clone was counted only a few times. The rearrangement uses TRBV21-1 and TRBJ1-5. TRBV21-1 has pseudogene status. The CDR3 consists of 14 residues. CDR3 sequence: CASSKARVGQPQHF. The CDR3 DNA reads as TGTGCCAGCAGCAAAGCAAGGGTCGGGCAGCCCCAGCATTTT.

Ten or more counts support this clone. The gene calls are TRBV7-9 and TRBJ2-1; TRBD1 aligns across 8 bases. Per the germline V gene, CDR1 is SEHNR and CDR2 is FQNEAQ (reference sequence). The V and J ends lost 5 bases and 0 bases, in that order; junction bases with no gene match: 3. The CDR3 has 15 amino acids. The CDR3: CASSPGQGSYNEQFF. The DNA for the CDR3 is TGTGCCAGCAGCCCAGGACAGGGCTCCTACAATGAGCAGTTCTTC. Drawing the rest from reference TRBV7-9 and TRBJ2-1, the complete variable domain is DTGVSQNPRHKITKRGQNVTFRCDPISEHNRLYWYRQTLGQGPEFLTYFQNEAQLEKSRLLSDRFSAERPKGSFSTLEIQRTEQGDSAMYLCASSPGQGSYNEQFFGPGTRLTVL.

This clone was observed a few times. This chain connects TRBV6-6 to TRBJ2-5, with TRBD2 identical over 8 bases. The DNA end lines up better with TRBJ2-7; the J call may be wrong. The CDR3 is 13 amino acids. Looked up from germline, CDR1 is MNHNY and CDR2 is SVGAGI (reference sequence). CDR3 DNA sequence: TGTGCCAGCAGTTACGGGACTAGTCTCGAGCAGTACTTC. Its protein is CASSYGTSLEQYF.

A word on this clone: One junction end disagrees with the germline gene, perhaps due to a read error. CDR3 in amino acids: CASRLGQGTTDTQYF. CDR3 DNA sequence: TGTGCCAGCAGGTTGGGACAGGGAACCACAGATACGCAGTATTTT. The V and J genes are TRBV5-4 and TRBJ2-3, with 9 nucleotides matching TRBD1. This CDR3 has 15 amino acids. The germline CDR1 and CDR2 sequences are SGHNT and YYREEE (reference sequence).

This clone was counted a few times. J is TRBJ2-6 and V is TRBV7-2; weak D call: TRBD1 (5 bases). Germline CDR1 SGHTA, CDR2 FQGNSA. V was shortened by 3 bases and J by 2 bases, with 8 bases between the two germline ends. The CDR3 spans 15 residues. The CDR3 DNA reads TGTGCCAGCAGCTTTAAGGGGCCTGGGGCCAACGTCCTGACTTTC. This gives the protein CASSFKGPGANVLTF. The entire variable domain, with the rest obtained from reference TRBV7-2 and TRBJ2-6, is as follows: GAGVSQSPSNKVTEKGKDVELRCDPISGHTALYWYRQSLGQGLEFLIYFQGNSAPDKSGLPSDRFSAERTGGSVSTLTIQRTQQEDSAVYLCASSFKGPGANVLTFGAGSRLTVL.

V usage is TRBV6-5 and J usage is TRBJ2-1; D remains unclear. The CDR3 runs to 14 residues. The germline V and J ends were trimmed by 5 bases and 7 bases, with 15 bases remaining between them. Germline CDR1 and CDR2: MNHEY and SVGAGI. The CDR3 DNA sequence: TGTGCCAGCAGTCCGGAACCCTACAGTAATGAGCAGTTCTTC. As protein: CASSPEPYSNEQFF.

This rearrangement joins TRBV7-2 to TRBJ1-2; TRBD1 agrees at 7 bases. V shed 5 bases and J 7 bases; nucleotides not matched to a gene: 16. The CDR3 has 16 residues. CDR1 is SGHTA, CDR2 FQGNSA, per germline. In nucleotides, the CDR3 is TGTGCCAGCAGCCTAACCCCACGATCCGGGACAGTTGGCTACACCTTC. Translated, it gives CASSLTPRSGTVGYTF.

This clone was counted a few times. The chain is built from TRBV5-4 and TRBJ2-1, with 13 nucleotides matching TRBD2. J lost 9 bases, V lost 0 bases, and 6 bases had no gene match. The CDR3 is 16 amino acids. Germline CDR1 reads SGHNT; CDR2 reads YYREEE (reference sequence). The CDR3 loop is CASSLGTSGSHREQFF. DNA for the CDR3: TGTGCCAGCAGCTTGGGGACTAGCGGGAGTCATCGTGAGCAGTTCTTC. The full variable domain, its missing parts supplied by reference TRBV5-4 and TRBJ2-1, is ETGVTQSPTHLIKTRGQQVTLRCSSQSGHNTVSWYQQALGQGPQFIFQYYREEENGRGNFPPRFSGLQFPNYSSELNVNALELDDSALYLCASSLGTSGSHREQFFGPGTRLTVL.

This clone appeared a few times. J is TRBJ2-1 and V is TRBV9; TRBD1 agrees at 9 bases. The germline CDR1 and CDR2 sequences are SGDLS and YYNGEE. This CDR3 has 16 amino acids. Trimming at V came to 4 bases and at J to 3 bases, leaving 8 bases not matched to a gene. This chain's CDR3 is CASSLSGTGFYNEQFF. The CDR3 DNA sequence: TGTGCCAGCAGCTTATCCGGGACAGGGTTCTACAATGAGCAGTTCTTC.

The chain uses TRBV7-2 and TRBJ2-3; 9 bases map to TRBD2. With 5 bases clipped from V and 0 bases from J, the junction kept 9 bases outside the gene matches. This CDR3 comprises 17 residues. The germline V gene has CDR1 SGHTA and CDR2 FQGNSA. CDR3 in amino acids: CASSPQLAGLSTDTQYF. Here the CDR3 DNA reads TGTGCCAGCAGCCCCCAACTAGCGGGTCTTAGCACAGATACGCAGTATTTT.

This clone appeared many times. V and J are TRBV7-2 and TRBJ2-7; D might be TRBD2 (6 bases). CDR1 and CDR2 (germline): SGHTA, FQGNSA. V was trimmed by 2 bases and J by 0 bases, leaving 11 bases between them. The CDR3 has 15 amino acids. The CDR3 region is CASSLIGGISYEQYF. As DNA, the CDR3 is TGTGCCAGCAGCTTAATCGGAGGGATCTCCTACGAGCAGTACTTC. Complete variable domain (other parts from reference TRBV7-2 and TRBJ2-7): GAGVSQSPSNKVTEKGKDVELRCDPISGHTALYWYRQSLGQGLEFLIYFQGNSAPDKSGLPSDRFSAERTGGSVSTLTIQRTQQEDSAVYLCASSLIGGISYEQYFGPGTRLTVT.

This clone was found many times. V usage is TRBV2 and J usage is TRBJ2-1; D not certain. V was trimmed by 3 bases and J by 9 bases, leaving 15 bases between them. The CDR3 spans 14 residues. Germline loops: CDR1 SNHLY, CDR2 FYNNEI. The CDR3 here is CASSEAGQRGEQFF. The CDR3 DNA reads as TGTGCCAGCAGTGAGGCCGGGCAACGTGGTGAGCAGTTCTTC.

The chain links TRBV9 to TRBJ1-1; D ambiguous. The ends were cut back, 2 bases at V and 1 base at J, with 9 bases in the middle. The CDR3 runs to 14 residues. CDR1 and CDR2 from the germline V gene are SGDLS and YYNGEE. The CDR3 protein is CASSVRAGNTEAFF. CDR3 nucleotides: TGTGCCAGCAGCGTTAGGGCCGGGAACACTGAAGCTTTCTTT.

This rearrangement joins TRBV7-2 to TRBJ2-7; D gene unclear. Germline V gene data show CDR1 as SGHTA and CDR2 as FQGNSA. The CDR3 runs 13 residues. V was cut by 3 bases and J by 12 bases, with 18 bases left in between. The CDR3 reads CASSLGSAGPWYF. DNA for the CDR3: TGTGCCAGCAGCTTGGGGTCCGCCGGACCGTGGTACTTC.

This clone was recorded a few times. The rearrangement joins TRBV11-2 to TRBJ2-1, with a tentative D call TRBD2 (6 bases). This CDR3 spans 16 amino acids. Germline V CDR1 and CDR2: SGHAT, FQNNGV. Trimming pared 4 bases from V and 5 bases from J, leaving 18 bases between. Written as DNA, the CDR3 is TGTGCCAGCAGCTCCCTGGGCAGGGACTCAAACAATGAGCAGTTCTTC. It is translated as CASSSLGRDSNNEQFF.

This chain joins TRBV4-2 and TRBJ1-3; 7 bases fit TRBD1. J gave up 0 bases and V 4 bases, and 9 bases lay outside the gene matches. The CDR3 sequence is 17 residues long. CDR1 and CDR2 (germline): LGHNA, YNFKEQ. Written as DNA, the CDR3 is TGTGCCAGCAGCCCGCCGGACAGGCGGTACTCTGGAAACACCATATATTTT. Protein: CASSPPDRRYSGNTIYF.